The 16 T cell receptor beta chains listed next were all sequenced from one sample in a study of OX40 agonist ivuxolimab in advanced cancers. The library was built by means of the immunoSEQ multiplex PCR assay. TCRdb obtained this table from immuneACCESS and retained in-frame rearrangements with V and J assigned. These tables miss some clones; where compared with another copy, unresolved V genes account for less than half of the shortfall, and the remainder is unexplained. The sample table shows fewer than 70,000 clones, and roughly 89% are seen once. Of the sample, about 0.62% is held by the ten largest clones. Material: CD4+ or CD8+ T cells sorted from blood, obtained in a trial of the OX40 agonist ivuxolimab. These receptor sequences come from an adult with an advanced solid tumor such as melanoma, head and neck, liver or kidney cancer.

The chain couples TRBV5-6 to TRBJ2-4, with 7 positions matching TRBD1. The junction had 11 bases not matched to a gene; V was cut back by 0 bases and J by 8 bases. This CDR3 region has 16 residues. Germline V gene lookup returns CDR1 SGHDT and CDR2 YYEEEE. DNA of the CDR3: TGTGCCAGCAGCTTGGGAGGGGGCCCCTTTAAGGACATTCAGTACTTC. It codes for CASSLGGGPFKDIQYF.

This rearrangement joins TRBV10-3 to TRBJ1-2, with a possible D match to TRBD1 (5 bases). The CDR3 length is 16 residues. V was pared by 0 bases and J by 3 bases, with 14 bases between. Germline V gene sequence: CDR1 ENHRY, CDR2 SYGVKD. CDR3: CAISESVGRIDYGYTF. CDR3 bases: TGTGCCATCAGTGAGTCCGTGGGGCGCATTGACTATGGCTACACCTTC.

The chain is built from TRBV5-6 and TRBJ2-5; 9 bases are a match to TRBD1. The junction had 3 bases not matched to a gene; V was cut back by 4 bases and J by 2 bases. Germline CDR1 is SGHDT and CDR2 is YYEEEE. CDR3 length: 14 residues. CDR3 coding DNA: TGTGCCAGCAGCCTCGACAGGGGGCAAGAGACCCAGTACTTC. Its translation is CASSLDRGQETQYF.

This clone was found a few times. CDR3 sequence reads: CASSQGQVITEAFF. The CDR3 DNA reads as TGCGCCAGCAGCCAAGGACAGGTTATCACTGAAGCTTTCTTT. This chain joins TRBV4-1 and TRBJ1-1; a weak D match, TRBD1 (6 bases). CDR1 and CDR2 (germline): MGHRA, YSYEKL. Trimming took 1 base from V and 4 from J, leaving 10 bases between them. This CDR3 comprises 14 residues.

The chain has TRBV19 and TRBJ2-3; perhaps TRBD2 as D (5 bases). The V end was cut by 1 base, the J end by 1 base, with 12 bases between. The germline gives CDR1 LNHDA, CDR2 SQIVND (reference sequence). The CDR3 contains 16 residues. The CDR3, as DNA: TGTGCCAGTAGTATAGCGGGGATTAGCGGCACAGATACGCAGTATTTT. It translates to CASSIAGISGTDTQYF.

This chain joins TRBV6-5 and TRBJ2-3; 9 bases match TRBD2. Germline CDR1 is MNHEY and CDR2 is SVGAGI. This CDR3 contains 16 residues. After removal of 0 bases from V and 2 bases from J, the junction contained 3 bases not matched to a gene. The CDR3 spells CASSYSPSGITDTQYF. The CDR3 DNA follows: TGTGCCAGCAGTTACTCGCCTAGCGGGATCACAGATACGCAGTATTTT.

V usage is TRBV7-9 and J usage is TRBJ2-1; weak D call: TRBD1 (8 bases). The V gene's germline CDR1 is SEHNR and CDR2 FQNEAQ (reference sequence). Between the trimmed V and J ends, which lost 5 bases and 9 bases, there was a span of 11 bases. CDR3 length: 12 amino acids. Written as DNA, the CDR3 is TGTGCCAGCAGCCACAGGGGGGGTGAGCAGTTCTTC. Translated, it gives CASSHRGGEQFF.

The CDR3 region is CASSLSAGQNTEAFF. As DNA, the CDR3 is TGTGCCAGCAGTTTATCGGCAGGGCAGAACACTGAAGCTTTCTTT. V is TRBV28 and J is TRBJ1-1; TRBD1 might be the D (5 bases). Trimming removed 1 base at V and 1 base at J, with 10 bases between. CDR3 length: 15 residues. Germline V CDR1 and CDR2: MDHEN, SYDVKM.

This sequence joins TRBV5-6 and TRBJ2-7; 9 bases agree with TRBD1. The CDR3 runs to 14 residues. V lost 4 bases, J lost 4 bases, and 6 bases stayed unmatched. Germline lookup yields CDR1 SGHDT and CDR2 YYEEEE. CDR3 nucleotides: TGTGCCAGCAGCCAAACAGGGGGCAGGTACGAGCAGTACTTC. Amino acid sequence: CASSQTGGRYEQYF.

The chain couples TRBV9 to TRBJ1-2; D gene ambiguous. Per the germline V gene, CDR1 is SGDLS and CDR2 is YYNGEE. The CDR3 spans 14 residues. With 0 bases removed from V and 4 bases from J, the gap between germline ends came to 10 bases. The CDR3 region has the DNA TGTGCCAGCAGCGTAGGTCCAGGAATCTATGGCTACACCTTC. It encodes CASSVGPGIYGYTF.

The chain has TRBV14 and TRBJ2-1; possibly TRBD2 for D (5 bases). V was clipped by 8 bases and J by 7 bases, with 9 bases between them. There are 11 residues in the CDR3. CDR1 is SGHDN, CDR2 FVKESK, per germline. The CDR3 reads CASRGFNEQFF. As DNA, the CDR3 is TGTGCCAGCCGAGGGTTTAATGAGCAGTTCTTC.

The CDR3 sequence is CASSGRDFAYNEQFF. The CDR3 region has the DNA TGTGCCAGCAGCGGCCGGGACTTCGCCTACAATGAGCAGTTCTTC. The chain is built from TRBV5-4 and TRBJ2-1, with a tentative D call TRBD2 (6 bases). V was pared by 4 bases and J by 2 bases, with 13 bases between. Germline V lookup: CDR1 SGHNT, CDR2 YYREEE (reference sequence). The CDR3 has 15 amino acids.

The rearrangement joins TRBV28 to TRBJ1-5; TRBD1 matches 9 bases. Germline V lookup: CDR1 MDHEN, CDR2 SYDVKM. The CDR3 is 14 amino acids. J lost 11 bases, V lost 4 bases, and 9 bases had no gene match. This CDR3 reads CASSSDRGGKTQHF. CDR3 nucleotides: TGTGCCAGCAGTTCGGACAGGGGAGGGAAGACCCAGCATTTT.

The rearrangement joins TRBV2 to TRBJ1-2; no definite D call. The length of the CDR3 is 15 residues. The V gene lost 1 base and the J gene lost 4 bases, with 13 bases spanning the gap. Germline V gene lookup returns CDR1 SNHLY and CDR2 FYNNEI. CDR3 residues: CASSEVWAGPYGYTF. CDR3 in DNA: TGTGCCAGCAGTGAAGTGTGGGCAGGACCCTATGGCTACACCTTC.

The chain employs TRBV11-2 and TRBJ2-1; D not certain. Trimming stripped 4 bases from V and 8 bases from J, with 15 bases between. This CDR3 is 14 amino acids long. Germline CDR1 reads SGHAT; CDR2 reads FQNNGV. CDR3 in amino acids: CASSYERATHEQFF. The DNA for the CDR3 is TGTGCCAGCAGCTACGAACGGGCGACGCATGAGCAGTTCTTC.

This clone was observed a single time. DNA of the CDR3: TGTGCCAGCAGCCAAGTTTCTGGAAACACCATATATTTT. Its translation is CASSQVSGNTIYF. The chain carries TRBV14 and TRBJ1-3, with D hard to call. The CDR3 loop spans 13 amino acids. Germline V lookup: CDR1 SGHDN, CDR2 FVKESK. Trimming took off 1 base at V and 1 base at J, with 2 bases between the two ends.